The rows below give T cell receptor beta chains drawn from one sample of a study of T cells in lung cancer brain metastases. Some clones are missing from TCRdb's copy, which holds only in-frame ones; the method was immunoSEQ multiplex PCR. The sample shows 3,000 or so clones, about 90% of them seen only once. What was sequenced was tumor tissue from the primary lung tumor. These receptors were obtained from a man between 65 and 85 years old with non-small cell lung cancer. Each CDR3 is given with its conserved first and last residue. A D gene is named only where the DNA matches it firmly. Clone sizes are given selectively: once, few, many, or a class where the clone is expanded.

v_call: TRBV7-2; j_call: TRBJ2-5; clone_size: NA; d_call: NA; cdr3_nt: TGTGCCAGCAGCTCCCACGGCACCCAAGAGACCCAGTACTTC; cdr3_aa: CASSSHGTQETQYF
v_call: TRBV27; j_call: TRBJ2-1; clone_size: NA; d_call: NA; cdr3_nt: TGTGCCAGCAGCGATCAGCGCAACTACAATGAGCAGTTCTTC; cdr3_aa: CASSDQRNYNEQFF
v_call: TRBV15; j_call: TRBJ2-7; clone_size: once; d_call: NA; cdr3_nt: TGTGCCACCAGCAGAGATCGGCAGGGCGCGCGGTACTTC; cdr3_aa: CATSRDRQGARYF
v_call: TRBV29-1; j_call: TRBJ2-4; clone_size: NA; d_call: TRBD1; cdr3_nt: TGCAGCGTTGGGGTTTTGGGACAGGTCAAAAACATTCAGTACTTC; cdr3_aa: CSVGVLGQVKNIQYF
v_call: TRBV9; j_call: TRBJ2-1; clone_size: NA; d_call: NA; cdr3_nt: TGTGCCAGCAGCCCTCGACAGTACAATGAGCAGTTCTTC; cdr3_aa: CASSPRQYNEQFF
v_call: TRBV4-1; j_call: TRBJ2-3; clone_size: NA; d_call: TRBD1; cdr3_nt: TGCGCCAGCAGCAACCAGGGGGCTTTCACAGATACGCAGTATTTT; cdr3_aa: CASSNQGAFTDTQYF
v_call: TRBV28; j_call: TRBJ1-1; clone_size: NA; d_call: NA; cdr3_nt: TGTGCCAGCAGTTTCAGGGACACTGAAGCTTTCTTT; cdr3_aa: CASSFRDTEAFF
v_call: TRBV27; j_call: TRBJ2-7; clone_size: NA; d_call: TRBD2; cdr3_nt: TGTGCCAGCAGTTTAGTCCCCCCCCGGGGCGGGGGGGAGCAGTACTTC; cdr3_aa: CASSLVPPRGGGEQYF
v_call: TRBV2; j_call: TRBJ1-1; clone_size: NA; d_call: NA; cdr3_nt: TGTGCCAGCAGTGAGGGGGTAAAAACTGAAGCTTTCTTT; cdr3_aa: CASSEGVKTEAFF
v_call: TRBV5-1; j_call: TRBJ1-1; clone_size: NA; d_call: NA; cdr3_nt: TGCGCCAGCACAAGGACACAGAACACTGAAGCTTTCTTT; cdr3_aa: CASTRTQNTEAFF
v_call: TRBV14; j_call: TRBJ1-2; clone_size: NA; d_call: NA; cdr3_nt: TGTGCCAGCAGTCCTCACGGGACAAGGGCGAGGGGCTACACCTTC; cdr3_aa: CASSPHGTRARGYTF